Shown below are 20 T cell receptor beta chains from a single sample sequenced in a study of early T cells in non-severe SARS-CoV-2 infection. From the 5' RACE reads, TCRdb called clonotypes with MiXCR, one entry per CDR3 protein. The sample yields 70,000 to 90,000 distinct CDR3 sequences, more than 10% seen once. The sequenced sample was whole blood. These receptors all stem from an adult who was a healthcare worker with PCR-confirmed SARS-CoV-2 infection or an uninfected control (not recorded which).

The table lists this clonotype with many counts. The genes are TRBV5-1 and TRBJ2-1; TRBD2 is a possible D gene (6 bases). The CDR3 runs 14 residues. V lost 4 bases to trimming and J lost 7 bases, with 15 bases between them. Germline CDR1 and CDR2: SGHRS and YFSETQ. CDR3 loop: CASSPPGVRNEQFF. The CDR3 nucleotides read TGCGCCAGCAGCCCCCCGGGGGTAAGGAATGAGCAGTTCTTC. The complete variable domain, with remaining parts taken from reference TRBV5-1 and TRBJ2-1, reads KAGVTQTPRYLIKTRGQQVTLSCSPISGHRSVSWYQQTPGQGLQFLFEYFSETQRNKGNFPGRFSGRQFSNSRSEMNVSTLELGDSALYLCASSPPGVRNEQFFGPGTRLTVL.

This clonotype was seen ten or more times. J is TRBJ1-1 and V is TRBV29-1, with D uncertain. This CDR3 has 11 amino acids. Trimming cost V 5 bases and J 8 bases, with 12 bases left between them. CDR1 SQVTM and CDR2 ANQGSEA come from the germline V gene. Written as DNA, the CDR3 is TGCAGCGTTCGTGCTTTCCCGGAAGCTTTCTTT. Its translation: CSVRAFPEAFF.

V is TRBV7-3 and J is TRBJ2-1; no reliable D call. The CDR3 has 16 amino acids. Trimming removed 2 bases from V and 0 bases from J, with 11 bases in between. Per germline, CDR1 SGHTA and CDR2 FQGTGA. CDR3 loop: CASSLVRWNSYNEQFF. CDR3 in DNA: TGTGCCAGCAGCTTAGTGCGCTGGAACTCCTACAATGAGCAGTTCTTC.

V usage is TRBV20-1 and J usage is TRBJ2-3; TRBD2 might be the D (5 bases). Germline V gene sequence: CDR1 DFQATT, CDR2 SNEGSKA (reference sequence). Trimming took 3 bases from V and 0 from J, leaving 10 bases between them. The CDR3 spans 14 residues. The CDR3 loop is CSARVSGSTDTQYF. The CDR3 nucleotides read TGCAGTGCTAGGGTCAGCGGCAGCACAGATACGCAGTATTTT.

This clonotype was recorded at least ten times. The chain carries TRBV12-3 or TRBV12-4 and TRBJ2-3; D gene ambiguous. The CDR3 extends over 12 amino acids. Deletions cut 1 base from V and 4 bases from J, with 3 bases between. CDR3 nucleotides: TGTGCCAGCAGTTTAGACTCAGATACGCAGTATTTT. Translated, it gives CASSLDSDTQYF.

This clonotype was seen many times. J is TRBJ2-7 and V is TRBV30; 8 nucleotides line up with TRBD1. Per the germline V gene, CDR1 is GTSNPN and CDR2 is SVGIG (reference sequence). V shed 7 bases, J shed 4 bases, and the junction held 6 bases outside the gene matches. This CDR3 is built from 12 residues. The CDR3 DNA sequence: TGTGCCTCCTCGGGACAGGTGTACGAGCAGTACTTC. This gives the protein CASSGQVYEQYF.

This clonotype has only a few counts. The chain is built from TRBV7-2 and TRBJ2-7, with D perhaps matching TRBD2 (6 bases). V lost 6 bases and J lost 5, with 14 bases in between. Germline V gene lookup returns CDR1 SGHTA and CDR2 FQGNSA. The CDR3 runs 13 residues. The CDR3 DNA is TGTGCCAGCAGTCGGGACTTCCTTGACGAGCAGTACTTC. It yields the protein CASSRDFLDEQYF. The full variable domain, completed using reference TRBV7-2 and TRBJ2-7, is GAGVSQSPSNKVTEKGKDVELRCDPISGHTALYWYRQSLGQGLEFLIYFQGNSAPDKSGLPSDRFSAERTGGSVSTLTIQRTQQEDSAVYLCASSRDFLDEQYFGPGTRLTVT.

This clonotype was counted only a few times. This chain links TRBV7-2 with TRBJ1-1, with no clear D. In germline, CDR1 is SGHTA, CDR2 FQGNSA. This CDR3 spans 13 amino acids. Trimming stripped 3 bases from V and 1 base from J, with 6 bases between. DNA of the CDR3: TGTGCCAGCAGCTTTTCAGCGAACACTGAAGCTTTCTTT. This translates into CASSFSANTEAFF.

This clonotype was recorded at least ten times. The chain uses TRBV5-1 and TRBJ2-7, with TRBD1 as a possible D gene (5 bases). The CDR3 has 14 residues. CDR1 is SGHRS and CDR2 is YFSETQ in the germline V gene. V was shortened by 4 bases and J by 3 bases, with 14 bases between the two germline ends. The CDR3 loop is CASSLTVRHYEQYF. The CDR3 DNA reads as TGCGCCAGCAGCCTGACAGTCCGGCACTACGAGCAGTACTTC. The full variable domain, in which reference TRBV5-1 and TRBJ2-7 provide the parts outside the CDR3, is KAGVTQTPRYLIKTRGQQVTLSCSPISGHRSVSWYQQTPGQGLQFLFEYFSETQRNKGNFPGRFSGRQFSNSRSEMNVSTLELGDSALYLCASSLTVRHYEQYFGPGTRLTVT.

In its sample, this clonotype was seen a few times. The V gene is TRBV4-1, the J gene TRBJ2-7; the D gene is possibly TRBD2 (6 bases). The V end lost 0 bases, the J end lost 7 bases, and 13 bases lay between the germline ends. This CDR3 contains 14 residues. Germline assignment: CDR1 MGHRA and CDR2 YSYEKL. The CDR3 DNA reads TGCGCCAGCAGCCAAGATGTCACGGCGGGAGAGCAGTACTTC. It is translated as CASSQDVTAGEQYF.

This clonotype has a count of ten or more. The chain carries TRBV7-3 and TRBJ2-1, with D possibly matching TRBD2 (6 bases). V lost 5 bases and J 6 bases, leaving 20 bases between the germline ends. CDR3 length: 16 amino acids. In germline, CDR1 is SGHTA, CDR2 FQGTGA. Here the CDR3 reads CASSRRPGVLGNEQFF. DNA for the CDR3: TGTGCCAGCAGCCGTCGGCCGGGAGTGTTGGGCAATGAGCAGTTCTTC.

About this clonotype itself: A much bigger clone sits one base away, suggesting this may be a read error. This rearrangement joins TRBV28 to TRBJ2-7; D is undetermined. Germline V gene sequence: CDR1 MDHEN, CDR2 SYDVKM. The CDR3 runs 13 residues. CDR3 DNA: TGTGCCAGCAGCCGGGCCGGCTCCTACGAGGAGTACTTC. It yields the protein CASSRAGSYEEYF.

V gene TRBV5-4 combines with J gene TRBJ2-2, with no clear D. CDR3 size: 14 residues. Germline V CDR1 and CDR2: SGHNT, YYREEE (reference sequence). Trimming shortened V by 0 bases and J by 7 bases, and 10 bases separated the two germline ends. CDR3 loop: CASSLAALNGELFF. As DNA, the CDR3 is TGTGCCAGCAGCTTGGCAGCGCTAAACGGGGAGCTGTTTTTT.

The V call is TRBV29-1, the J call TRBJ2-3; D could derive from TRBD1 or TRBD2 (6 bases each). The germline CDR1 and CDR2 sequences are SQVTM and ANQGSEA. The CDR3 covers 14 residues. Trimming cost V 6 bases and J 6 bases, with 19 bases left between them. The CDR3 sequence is CSVLGGTGADTQYF. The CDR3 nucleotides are TGCAGCGTCTTAGGGGGGACGGGAGCTGATACGCAGTATTTT.

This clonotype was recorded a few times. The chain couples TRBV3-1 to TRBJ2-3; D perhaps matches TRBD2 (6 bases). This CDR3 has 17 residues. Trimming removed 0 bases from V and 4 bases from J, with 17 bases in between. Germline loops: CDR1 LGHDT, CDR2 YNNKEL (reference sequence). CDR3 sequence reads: CASSQEKLALRPDTQYF. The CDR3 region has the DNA TGTGCCAGCAGCCAAGAGAAGCTAGCGCTACGGCCAGATACGCAGTATTTT.

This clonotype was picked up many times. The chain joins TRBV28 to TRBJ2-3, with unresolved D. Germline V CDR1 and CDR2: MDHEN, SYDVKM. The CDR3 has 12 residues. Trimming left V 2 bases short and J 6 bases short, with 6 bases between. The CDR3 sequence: CASSLGWDTQYF. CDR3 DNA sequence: TGTGCCAGCAGTTTAGGTTGGGATACGCAGTATTTT.

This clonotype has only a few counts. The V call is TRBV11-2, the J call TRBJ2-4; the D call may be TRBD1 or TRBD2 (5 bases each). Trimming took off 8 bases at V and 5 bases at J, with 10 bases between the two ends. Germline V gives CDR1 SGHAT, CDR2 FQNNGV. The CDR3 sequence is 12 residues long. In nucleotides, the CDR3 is TGTGCCAGCCGTCGGGACGAAAACATTCAGTACTTC. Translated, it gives CASRRDENIQYF.

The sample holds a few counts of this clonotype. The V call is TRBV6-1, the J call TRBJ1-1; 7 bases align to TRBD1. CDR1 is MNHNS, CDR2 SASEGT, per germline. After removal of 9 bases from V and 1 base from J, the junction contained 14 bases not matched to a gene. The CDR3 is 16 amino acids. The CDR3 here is CASYWVEGASNTEAFF. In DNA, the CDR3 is TGTGCCAGTTACTGGGTGGAGGGGGCATCGAACACTGAAGCTTTCTTT.

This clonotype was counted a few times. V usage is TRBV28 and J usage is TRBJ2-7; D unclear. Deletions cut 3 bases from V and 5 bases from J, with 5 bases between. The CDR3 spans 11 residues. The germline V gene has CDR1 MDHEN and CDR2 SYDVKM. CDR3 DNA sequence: TGTGCCAGCAGTTTGTTCCACGAGCAGTACTTC. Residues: CASSLFHEQYF.

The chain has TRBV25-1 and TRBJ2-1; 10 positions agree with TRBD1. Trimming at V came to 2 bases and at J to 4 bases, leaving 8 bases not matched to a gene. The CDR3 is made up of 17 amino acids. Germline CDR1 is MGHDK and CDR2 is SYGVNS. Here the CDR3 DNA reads TGTGCCAGCAGTGAACCGACAGGGGGCTTTAAATACAATGAGCAGTTCTTC. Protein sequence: CASSEPTGGFKYNEQFF.